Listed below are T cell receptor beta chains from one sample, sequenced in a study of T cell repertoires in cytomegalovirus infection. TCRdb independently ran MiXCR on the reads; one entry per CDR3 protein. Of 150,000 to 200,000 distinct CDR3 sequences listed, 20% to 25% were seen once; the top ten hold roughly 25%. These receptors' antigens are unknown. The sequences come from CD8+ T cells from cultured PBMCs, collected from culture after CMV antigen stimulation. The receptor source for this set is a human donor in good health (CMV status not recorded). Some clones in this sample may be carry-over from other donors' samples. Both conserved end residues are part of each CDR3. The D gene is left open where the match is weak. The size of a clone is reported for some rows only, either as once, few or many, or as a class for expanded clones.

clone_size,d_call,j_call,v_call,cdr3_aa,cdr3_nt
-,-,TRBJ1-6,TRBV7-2,CASSPLDYNSPLHF,TGTGCCAGCAGTCCTCTTGACTATAATTCACCCCTCCACTTT
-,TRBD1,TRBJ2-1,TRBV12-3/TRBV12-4,CASSPGGQGTYNEQFF,TGTGCCAGCAGCCCTGGCGGACAGGGGACCTACAATGAGCAGTTCTTC
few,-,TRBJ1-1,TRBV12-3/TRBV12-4,CASSLRLDRGAFF,TGTGCCAGCAGTTTAAGGTTGGACAGAGGAGCTTTCTTT
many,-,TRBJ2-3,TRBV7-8,CASSLNGDTQYF,TGTGCCAGCAGCTTAAATGGGGATACGCAGTATTTT
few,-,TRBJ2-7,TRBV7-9,CASSPAGSYEQYF,TGTGCCAGCAGCCCGGCCGGTTCCTACGAGCAGTACTTC
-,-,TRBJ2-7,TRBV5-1,CASSGDDGYEQYF,TGCGCCAGCAGCGGGGACGACGGTTACGAGCAGTACTTC
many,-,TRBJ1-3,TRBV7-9,CASSWIFVDRSRRDTIYF,TGTGCCAGCAGCTGGATATTCGTCGACAGGAGTCGAAGGGACACCATATATTTT
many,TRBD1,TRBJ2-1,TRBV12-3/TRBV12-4,CASSTRDRAYNEQFF,TGTGCCAGCAGCACCCGGGACAGAGCCTACAATGAGCAGTTCTTC
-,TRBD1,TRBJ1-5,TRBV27,CASSTKLGQGINQPQHF,TGTGCCAGCAGTACGAAACTTGGACAGGGAATCAATCAGCCCCAGCATTTT
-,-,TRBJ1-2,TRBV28,CASSLRSGEAFYGYTF,TGTGCCAGCAGTTTAAGGAGCGGAGAGGCGTTTTATGGCTACACCTTC
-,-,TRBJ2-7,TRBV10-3,CAISVDLRGQSYEQYF,TGTGCCATCAGTGTTGACTTGAGAGGACAGTCCTACGAGCAGTACTTC
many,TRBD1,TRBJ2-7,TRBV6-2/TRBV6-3,CASSWFVGTGTGEQYF,TGTGCCAGCAGTTGGTTCGTTGGGACAGGGACGGGGGAGCAGTACTTC
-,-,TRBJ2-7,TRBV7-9,CASSLVSRGAYEQYF,TGTGCCAGCAGCTTAGTTTCCCGGGGAGCCTACGAGCAGTACTTC
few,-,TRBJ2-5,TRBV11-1,CASSLQTGGQETQYF,TGTGCCAGCAGCCTCCAGACAGGCGGCCAAGAGACCCAGTACTTC
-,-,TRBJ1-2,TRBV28,CASSFRRFNYGYTF,TGTGCCAGCAGTTTTAGGCGATTTAACTATGGCTACACCTTC
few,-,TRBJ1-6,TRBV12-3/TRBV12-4,CASTKEVREPLHF,TGTGCCAGCACCAAAGAGGTCAGGGAACCCCTCCACTTT
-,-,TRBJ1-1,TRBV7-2,CASSWDTEAFF,TGTGCCAGCAGTTGGGACACTGAAGCTTTCTTT
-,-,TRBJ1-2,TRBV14,CASSQVEWRQGYTF,TGTGCCAGCAGCCAAGTCGAATGGCGCCAAGGCTACACCTTC
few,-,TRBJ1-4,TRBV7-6,CASSSQGEKLFF,TGTGCCAGCAGCTCCCAAGGCGAAAAACTGTTTTTT
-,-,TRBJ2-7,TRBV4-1,CASSPWTGNEQYF,TGCGCCAGCAGCCCGTGGACGGGAAACGAGCAGTACTTC
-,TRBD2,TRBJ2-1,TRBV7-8,CASSGGLAGGNEQFF,TGTGCCAGCAGCGGCGGGCTAGCGGGGGGGAATGAGCAGTTCTTC
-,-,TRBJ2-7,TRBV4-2,CASSHNTRSSYEQYF,TGTGCCAGCAGCCACAACACCCGCAGCTCCTACGAGCAGTACTTC
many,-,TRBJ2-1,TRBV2,CASSGSPYNEQFF,TGTGCCAGCAGTGGTAGCCCCTACAATGAGCAGTTCTTC
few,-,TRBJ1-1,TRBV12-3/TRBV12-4,CASNEGNTEAFF,TGTGCCAGCAACGAGGGGAACACTGAAGCTTTCTTT
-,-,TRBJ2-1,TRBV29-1,CSVGVSSYNEQFF,TGCAGCGTTGGTGTCAGCTCCTACAATGAGCAGTTCTTC
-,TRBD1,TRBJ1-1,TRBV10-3,CAISDNRQTGALNTEAFF,TGTGCCATCAGTGACAATCGACAAACAGGGGCACTGAACACTGAAGCTTTCTTT
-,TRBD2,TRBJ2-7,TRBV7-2,CASSLSGTSAYEQYF,TGTGCCAGCAGCTTGTCAGGGACTAGCGCCTACGAGCAGTACTTC
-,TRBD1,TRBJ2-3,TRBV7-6,CASSLAWGQDLVDTQYF,TGTGCCAGCAGCTTAGCTTGGGGACAGGATTTAGTAGATACGCAGTATTTT
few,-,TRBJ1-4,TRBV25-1,CASSESLTTNEKLFF,TGTGCCAGCAGTGAATCCCTGACAACTAATGAAAAACTGTTTTTT
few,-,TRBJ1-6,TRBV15,CATSAGRTLHF,TGTGCCACCAGCGCGGGGAGGACCCTCCACTTT
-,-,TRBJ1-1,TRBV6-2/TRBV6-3,CASSPRMNTEAFF,TGTGCCAGCAGCCCACGGATGAACACTGAAGCTTTCTTT
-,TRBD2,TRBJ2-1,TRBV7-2,CASSPGLAVYNEQFF,TGTGCCAGCAGCCCTGGACTAGCGGTATACAATGAGCAGTTCTTC
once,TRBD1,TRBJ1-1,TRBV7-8,CASSGQGAPVTEAFF,TGTGCCAGCAGCGGACAGGGGGCACCCGTCACTGAAGCTTTCTTT
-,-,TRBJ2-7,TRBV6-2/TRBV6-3,CASSYKWQVGWNEQYF,TGTGCCAGCAGTTACAAATGGCAAGTCGGCTGGAACGAGCAGTACTTC
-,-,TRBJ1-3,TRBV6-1,CASSEGRLDTIYF,TGTGCCAGCAGTGAAGGCCGGCTGGACACCATATATTTT
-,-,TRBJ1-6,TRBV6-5,CARSYSIRQSSYNSPLHF,TGTGCCCGCAGTTACTCGATCCGGCAGAGCTCCTATAATTCACCCCTCCACTTT
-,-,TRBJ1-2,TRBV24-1,CATSSRSTLYGYTF,TGTGCCACCAGTAGTAGGTCCACGTTATATGGCTACACCTTC
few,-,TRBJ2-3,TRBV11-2,CASSSPGQSTDTQYF,TGTGCCAGCAGCTCCCCGGGGCAGAGCACAGATACGCAGTATTTT
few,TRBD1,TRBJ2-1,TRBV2,CASSREGQISPNEQFF,TGTGCCAGCAGCAGAGAGGGACAGATCAGCCCCAATGAGCAGTTCTTC
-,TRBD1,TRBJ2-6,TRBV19,CASSQGDGANVLTF,TGTGCCAGTAGTCAGGGGGACGGGGCCAACGTCCTGACTTTC